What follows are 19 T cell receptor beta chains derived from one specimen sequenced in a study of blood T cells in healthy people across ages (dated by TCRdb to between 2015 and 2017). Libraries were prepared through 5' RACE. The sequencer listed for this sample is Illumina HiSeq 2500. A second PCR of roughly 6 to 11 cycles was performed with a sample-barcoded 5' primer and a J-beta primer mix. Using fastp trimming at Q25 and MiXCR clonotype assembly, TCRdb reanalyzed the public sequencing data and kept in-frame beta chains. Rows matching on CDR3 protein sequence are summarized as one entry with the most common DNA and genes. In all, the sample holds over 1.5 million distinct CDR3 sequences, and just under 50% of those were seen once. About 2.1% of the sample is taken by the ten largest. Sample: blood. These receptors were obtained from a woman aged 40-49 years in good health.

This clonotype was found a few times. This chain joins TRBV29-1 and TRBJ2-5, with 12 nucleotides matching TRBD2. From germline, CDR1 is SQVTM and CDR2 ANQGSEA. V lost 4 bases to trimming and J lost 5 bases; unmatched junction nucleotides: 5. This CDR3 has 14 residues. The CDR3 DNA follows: TGCAGCGTTGGACTAGCGGGGGTCCTCGAGACCCAGTACTTC. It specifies CSVGLAGVLETQYF.

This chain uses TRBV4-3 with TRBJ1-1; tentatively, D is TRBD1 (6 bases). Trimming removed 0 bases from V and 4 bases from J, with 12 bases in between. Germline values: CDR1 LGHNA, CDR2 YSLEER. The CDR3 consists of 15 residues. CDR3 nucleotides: TGCGCCAGCAGCCAAGATCGGGTAGGGGGCACTGAAGCTTTCTTT. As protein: CASSQDRVGGTEAFF.

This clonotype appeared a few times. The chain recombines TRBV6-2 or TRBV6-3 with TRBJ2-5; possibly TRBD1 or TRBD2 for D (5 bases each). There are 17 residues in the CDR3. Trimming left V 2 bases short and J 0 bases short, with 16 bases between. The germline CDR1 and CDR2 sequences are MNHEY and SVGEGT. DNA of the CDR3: TGTGCCAGCAGTTACGGGAAGGGGACGGGGTACCAAGAGACCCAGTACTTC. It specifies CASSYGKGTGYQETQYF.

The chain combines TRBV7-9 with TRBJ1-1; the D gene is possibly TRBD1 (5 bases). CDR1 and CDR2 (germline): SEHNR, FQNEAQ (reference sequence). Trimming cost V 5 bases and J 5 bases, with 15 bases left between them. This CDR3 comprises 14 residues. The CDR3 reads CASSLLGTGTEAFF. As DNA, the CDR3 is TGTGCCAGCAGCCTTCTTGGGACGGGGACTGAAGCTTTCTTT.

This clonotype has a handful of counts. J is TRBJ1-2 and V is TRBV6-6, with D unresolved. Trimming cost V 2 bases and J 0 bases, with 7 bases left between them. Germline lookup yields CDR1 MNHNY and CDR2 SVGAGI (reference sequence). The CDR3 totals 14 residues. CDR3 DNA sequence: TGTGCCAGCAGTTACCCTACAACTAACTATGGCTACACCTTC. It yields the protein CASSYPTTNYGYTF.

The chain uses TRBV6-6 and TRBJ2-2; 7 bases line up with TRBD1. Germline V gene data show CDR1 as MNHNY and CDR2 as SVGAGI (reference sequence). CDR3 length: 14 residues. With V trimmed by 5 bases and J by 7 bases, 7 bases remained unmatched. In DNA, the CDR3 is TGTGCCAGCAGTCGGGACAGAGGAGGCGGGGAGCTGTTTTTT. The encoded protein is CASSRDRGGGELFF.

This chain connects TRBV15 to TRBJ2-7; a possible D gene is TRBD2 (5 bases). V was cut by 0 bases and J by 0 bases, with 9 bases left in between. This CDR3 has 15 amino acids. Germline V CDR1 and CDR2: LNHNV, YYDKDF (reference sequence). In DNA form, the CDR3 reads TGTGCCACCAGCAGAGATCCAACTAGCTCCTACGAGCAGTACTTC. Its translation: CATSRDPTSSYEQYF.

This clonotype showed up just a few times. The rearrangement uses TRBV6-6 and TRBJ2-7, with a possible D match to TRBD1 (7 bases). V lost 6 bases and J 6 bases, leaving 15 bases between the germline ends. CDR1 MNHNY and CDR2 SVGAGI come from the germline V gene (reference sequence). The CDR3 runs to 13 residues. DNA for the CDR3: TGTGCCAGCAGGGACAGGTGGCGGGGCGAGCAGTACTTC. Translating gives CASRDRWRGEQYF.

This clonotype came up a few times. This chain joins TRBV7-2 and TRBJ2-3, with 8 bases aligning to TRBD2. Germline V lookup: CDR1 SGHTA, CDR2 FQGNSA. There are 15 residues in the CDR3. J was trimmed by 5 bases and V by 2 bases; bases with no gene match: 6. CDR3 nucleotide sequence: TGTGCCAGCAGCTTAAGATCGGGGGGGGTAGATACGCAGTATTTT. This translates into CASSLRSGGVDTQYF.

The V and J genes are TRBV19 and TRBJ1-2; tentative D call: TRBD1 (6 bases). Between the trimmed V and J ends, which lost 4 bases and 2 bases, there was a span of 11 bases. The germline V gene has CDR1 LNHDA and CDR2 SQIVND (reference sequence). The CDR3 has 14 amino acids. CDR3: CASSNSGQNYGYTF. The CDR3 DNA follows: TGTGCCAGTAGTAATAGCGGACAGAACTATGGCTACACCTTC.

CDR3 sequence reads: CSASAPNTYEQYF. The DNA of the CDR3 is TGCAGTGCTAGTGCGCCAAACACCTACGAGCAGTACTTC. The chain links TRBV20-1 to TRBJ2-7; D ambiguous. V gave up 3 bases and J gave up 2 bases, with 11 bases separating them. Per germline, CDR1 DFQATT and CDR2 SNEGSKA (reference sequence). This CDR3 region has 13 residues.

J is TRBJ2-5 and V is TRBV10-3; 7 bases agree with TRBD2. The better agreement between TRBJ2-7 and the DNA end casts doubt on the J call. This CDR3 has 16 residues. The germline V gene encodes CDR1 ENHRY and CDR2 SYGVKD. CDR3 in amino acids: CAISESIVGGGYEQYF. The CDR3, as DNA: TGTGCCATCAGTGAGTCGATAGTTGGGGGAGGGTACGAGCAGTACTTC.

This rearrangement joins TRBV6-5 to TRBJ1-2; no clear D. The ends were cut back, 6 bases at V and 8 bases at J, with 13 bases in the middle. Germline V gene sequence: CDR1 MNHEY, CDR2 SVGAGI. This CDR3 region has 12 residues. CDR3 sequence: CASSGSAWGYTF. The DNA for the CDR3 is TGTGCCAGCAGCGGCAGTGCATGGGGCTACACCTTC.

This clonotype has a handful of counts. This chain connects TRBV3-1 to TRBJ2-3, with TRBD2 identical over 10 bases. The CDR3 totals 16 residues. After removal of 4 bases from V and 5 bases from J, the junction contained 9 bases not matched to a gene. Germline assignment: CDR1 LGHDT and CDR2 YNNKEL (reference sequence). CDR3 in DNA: TGTGCCAGCAGCCGAGGGACTAGCGCGTCTCAAGATACGCAGTATTTT. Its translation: CASSRGTSASQDTQYF.

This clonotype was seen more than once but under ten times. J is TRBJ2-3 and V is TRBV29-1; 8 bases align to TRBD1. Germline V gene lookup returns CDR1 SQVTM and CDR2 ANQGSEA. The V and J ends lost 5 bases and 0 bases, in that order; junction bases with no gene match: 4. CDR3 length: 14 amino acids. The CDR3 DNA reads TGCAGCGTTCGTGGACAGGGTAGCACAGATACGCAGTATTTT. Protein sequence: CSVRGQGSTDTQYF.

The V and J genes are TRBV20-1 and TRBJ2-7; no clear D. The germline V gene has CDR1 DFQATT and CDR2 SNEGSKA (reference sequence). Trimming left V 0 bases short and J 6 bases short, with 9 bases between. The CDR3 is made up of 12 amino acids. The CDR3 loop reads CSARDRFCEQYF. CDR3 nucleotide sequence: TGCAGTGCTAGAGACAGATTCTGCGAGCAGTACTTC.

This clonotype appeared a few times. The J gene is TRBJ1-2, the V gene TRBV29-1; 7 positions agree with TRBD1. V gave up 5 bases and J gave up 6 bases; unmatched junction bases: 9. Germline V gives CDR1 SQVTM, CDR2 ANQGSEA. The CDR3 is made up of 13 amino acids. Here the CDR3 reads CSVREGGADGYTF. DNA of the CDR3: TGCAGCGTTCGAGAAGGGGGCGCGGATGGCTACACCTTC.

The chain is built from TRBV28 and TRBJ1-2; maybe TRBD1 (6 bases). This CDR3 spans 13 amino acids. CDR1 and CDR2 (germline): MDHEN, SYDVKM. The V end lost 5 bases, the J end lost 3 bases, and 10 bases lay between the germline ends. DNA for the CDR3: TGTGCCAGCAGTCCATACAGGGACTATGGCTACACCTTC. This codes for CASSPYRDYGYTF.

For the CDR3, the DNA is TGTGCCAGTATATCGACCGCTAATGGCTACACCTTC. Its protein is CASISTANGYTF. This chain links TRBV19 with TRBJ1-2, with D uncertain. Germline assignment: CDR1 LNHDA and CDR2 SQIVND (reference sequence). The CDR3 has 12 residues. V shed 7 bases and J shed 6 bases, with 12 bases lying between them.